This T cell receptor beta chain is from a study of shared clonotypes between healthy human individuals. About the research overall: A donor's plate count was three for CD4 naive and three for CD4 memory; CD8 naive had two and CD8 memory one.

J gave up 5 bases and V 2 bases, and 8 bases lay outside the gene matches. This CDR3 comprises 16 residues. Germline loops: CDR1 SGHKS, CDR2 YYEKEE (reference sequence). It was across several immunoSEQ plates that each subset's genomic DNA was evenly split. Here immunoSEQ multiplex PCR was the method, and the copy in TCRdb shows in-frame clones only, minus some. The data show 2 million to 2.5 million clones, approximately 93% seen once. Source material: naive CD4+ T cells from PBMCs. Subset defined: CD45RA+ positively selected. The source is a young man in good health. Some clones in this sample may be carry-over from other donors' samples. The V and J genes are TRBV5-5 and TRBJ2-1, with 9 positions matching TRBD2. CDR3 coding DNA: TGTGCCAGCAGCTTAGTAAGCGGGAGGTGGAACAATGAGCAGTTCTTC. The encoded protein is CASSLVSGRWNNEQFF.